This TCR beta chain was recorded in a study of beta chain features in type 1 diabetes (dated by TCRdb to 2017 to 2018). About the study as a whole: No differences in mean age, gender distribution, total cell number or subset yield were found between patients and healthy donors. Across all samples, about 110 million sorted cells were examined, and cell number per subset correlated strongly with RNA yield. In the study, TCRB repertoires of sorted circulating CD4+ T cell subsets from recently diagnosed type 1 diabetes patients were compared with those of matched healthy donors. Regulatory and stem cell-like memory subsets were obtained from only 8 patients and about 8 healthy donors, while naive and central memory subsets were obtained from all 30 or so donors.

V is pared back by 1 base and J by 8 bases, with 14 bases lying between the germline termini. The CDR3 has 14 amino acids, counting the end cysteine and phenylalanine. Only CDR3 DNA remains: 42 bases, in frame from the first base. Reading the germline V gene gives CDR1 LGHNA and CDR2 YNFKEQ. General conclusions and limits of the study: Because small numbers of individuals were included in the HLA sub-analyses, any influence of HLA type on TCRB rearrangement was left unresolved. Because cDNA was sequenced instead of genomic DNA, highly expressing activated cells could be over-represented, though the groups showed no difference in activation or CD3 levels. A moderate but significant shortening of TCRB CDR3 length was observed in type 1 diabetes patients in all four CD4+ subsets. Naive, central memory and regulatory TCRB repertoires appeared to be more alike among patients than among healthy donors. At VDJ recombination sites, type 1 diabetes patients had fewer insertions and more deleted nucleotides, which implies abnormalities in thymic rearrangement. PCR might favor shorter templates, but patient and control samples were amplified and corrected together, so any skew would affect both groups equally.

This clone has only a few counts. Which antigen it targets is not known. No much larger clonotype is one base removed from it; base qualities were not supplied. Each donor gave one peripheral blood draw, roughly 110 mL on average, collected into heparinised tubes. Naive, central memory, regulatory and stem cell-like memory CD4+ T cells were sorted on a BD FACSAria II using a panel including CD45RO, CCR7, CD25, CD127, CD95 and CD27. Purity was above 95% for every sorted population. PBMCs were isolated immediately by Lymphoprep density gradient centrifugation and stained directly without culture. Samples were stained and sorted in pairs, with one healthy donor and one patient per experiment, so that batch effects were minimized. All of the isolated RNA was reverse transcribed with the High Capacity cDNA Reverse Transcription Kit, so expressed TCRB transcripts were sequenced. Naive, central memory and regulatory T cell samples underwent deep immunoSEQ sequencing, averaging about 3.5 million total reads per sample. After sorted cells were lysed in RLT buffer, RNA was extracted with DNase-treated RNeasy Micro or Mini kits, with the choice depending on cell number. Each cell subset was processed separately to prevent cross-contamination, with patient and healthy donor samples processed together. The immunoSEQ multiplex PCR was used to amplify TCRB sequences from cDNA, yielding 87-bp fragments that span the CDR3 region. Sequencing of the amplicons was performed on the Illumina HiSeq platform. On the study's bioinformatics: Synthetic template baselines were used to correct PCR bias computationally, reads within Hamming distance 2 were collapsed, and singletons that could not be merged were discarded. Reads were aligned to IMGT to assign V, D and J genes, CDR3 length, and insertions or deletions at six rearrangement sites. Within each subset, clonotype counts were normalized to the number of sorted cells before true diversity and Gini coefficients were calculated with the tcR R package. Repertoire sharing was quantified using the overlap coefficient calculated on TCRB nucleotide sequences. Out-of-frame TCRB sequences from naive cells were analyzed as a proxy for the pre-selection repertoire. TCRdb carries this immuneACCESS record with in-frame sequences only. Its versions omit some clonotypes, under half of them owing to an unresolved V gene in the studies checked, with the rest unexplained. V, J and clone size reflect that table, while D and trimming were determined from the DNA. The sample data list around 350,000 clones, and roughly 12% of these were observed just once. The top ten clones comprise 0.017% of the sample.

Sequences were obtained from naive CD4+ T cells from blood. In the paper's terms, the cell subset or site label means: true naive CD4+ T cells. The sequence derives from a young man in good health. Recombination joined TRBV4-2 with TRBJ2-5; the D region possibly corresponds to TRBD2 (5 bases align). The CDR3 region: CASSQGEPAGTQYF. The nucleotide sequence is TGTGCCAGCAGCCAAGGGGAACCGGCGGGTACCCAGTACTTC.